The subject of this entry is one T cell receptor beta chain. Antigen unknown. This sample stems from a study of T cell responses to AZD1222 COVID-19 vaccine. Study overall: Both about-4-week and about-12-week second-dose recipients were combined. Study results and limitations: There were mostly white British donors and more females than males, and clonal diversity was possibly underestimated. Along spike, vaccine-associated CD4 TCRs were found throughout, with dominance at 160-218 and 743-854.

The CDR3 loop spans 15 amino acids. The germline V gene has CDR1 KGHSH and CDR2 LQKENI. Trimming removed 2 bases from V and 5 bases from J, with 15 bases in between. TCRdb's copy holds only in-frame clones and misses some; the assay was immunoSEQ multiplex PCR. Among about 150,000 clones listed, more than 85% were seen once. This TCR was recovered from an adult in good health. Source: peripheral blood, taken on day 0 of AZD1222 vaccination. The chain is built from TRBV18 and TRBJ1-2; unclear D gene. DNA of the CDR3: TGTGCCAGCTCACCAACAGAAGGCAACTATTATGGCTACACCTTC. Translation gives CASSPTEGNYYGYTF.